This T cell receptor (beta chain) stems from a study of T-cell memory formation after mild COVID-19. Regarding the study as a whole: Day 15 to 85 contractors were CD4/CD8 balanced; later expanders leaned CD4+. Among contracting clones, CD4+ were mainly CM/EM and CD8+ enriched in EMRA.

This clonotype was observed many times. The antigen is undetermined. The CDR3 runs 15 residues. CDR1 is LGHNA and CDR2 is YSLEER in the germline V gene. The V end was cut by 1 base, the J end by 4 bases, with 13 bases between. A single record per CDR3 protein comes from TCRdb applying MiXCR to the 5' RACE reads. The table records a few hundred thousand distinct CDR3 sequences, around 15% of them present only once. The rearrangement uses TRBV4-3 and TRBJ2-5; a weak D match, TRBD1 (7 bases). This TCR was sampled from a man aged 18 to 29 who had mild COVID-19 (a few samples of this study predate the infection). Cell type and time point are not known. The specimen was PBMCs or a T cell subset sorted from them (not recorded which). Here the CDR3 reads CASSQVGQGGETQYF. The CDR3, as DNA: TGCGCCAGCAGCCAAGTTGGGCAGGGGGGAGAGACCCAGTACTTC.